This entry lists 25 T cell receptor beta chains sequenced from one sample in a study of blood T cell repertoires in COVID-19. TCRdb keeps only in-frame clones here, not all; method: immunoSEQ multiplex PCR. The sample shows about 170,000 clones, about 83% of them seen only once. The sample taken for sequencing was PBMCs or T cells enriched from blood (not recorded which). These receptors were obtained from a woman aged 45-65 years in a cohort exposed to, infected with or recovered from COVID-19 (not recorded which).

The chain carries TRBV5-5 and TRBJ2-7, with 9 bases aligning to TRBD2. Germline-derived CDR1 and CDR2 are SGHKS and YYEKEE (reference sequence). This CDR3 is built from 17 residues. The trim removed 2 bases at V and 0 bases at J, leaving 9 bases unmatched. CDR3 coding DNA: TGTGCCAGCAGCTTCCTTTCGGGGACTAGCCTCTCCTACGAGCAGTACTTC. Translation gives CASSFLSGTSLSYEQYF.

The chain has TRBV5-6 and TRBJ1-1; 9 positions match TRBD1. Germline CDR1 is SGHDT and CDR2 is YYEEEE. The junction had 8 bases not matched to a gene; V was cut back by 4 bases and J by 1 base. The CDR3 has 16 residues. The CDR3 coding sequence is TGTGCCAGCAGCCCCAAGCTGACAGGGGGGAACACTGAAGCTTTCTTT. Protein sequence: CASSPKLTGGNTEAFF.

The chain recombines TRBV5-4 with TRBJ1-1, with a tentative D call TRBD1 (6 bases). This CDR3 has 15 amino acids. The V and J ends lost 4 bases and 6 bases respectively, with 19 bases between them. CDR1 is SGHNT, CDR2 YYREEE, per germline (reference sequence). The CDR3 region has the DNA TGTGCCAGCAGCCCAGAAGTAAGCAGGGGCGCTGAAGCTTTCTTT. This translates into CASSPEVSRGAEAFF.

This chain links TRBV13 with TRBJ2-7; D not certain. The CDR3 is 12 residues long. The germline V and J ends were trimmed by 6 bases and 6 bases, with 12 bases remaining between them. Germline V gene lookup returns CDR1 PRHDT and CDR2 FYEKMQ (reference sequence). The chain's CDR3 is CASSPLFSEQYF. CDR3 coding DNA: TGTGCCAGCAGTCCTCTGTTCTCCGAGCAGTACTTC.

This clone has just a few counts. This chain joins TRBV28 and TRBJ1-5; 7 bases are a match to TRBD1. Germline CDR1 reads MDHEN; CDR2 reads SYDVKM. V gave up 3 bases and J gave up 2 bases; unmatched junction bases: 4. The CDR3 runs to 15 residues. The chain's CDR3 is CASSFIDRGNQPQHF. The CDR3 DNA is TGTGCCAGCAGTTTCATAGACAGGGGCAATCAGCCCCAGCATTTT.

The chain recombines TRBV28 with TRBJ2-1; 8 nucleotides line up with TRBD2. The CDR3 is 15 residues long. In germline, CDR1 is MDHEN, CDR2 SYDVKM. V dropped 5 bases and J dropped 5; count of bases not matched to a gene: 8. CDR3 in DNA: TGTGCCAGCAGTCCAGGGACTAGAGCAAACAATGAGCAGTTCTTC. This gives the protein CASSPGTRANNEQFF.

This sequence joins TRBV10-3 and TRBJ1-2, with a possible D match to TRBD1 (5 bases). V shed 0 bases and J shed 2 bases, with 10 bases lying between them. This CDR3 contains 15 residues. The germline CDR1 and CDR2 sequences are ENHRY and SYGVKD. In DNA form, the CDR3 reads TGTGCCATCAGTGAGTCAGCAGGGTCCAACTATGGCTACACCTTC. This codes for CAISESAGSNYGYTF.

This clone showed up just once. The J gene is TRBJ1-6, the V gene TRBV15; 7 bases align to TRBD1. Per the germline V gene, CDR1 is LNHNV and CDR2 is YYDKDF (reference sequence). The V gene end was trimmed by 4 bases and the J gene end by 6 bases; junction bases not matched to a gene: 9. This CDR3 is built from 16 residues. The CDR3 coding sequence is TGTGCCACCAGCAAAGACTCAGGGGGTTCTAATTCACCCCTCCACTTT. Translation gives CATSKDSGGSNSPLHF.

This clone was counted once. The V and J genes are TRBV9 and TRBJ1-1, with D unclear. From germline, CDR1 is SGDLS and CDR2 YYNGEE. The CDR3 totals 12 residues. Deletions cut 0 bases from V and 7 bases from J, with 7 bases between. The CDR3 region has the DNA TGTGCCAGCAGCGTAGTCAGCGGTGAAGCTTTCTTT. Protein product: CASSVVSGEAFF.

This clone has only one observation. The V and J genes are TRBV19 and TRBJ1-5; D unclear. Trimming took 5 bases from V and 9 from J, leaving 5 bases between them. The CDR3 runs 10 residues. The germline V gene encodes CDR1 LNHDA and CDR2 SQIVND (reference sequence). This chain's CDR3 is CASSPWPQHF. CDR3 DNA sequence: TGTGCCAGTAGTCCTTGGCCCCAGCATTTT.

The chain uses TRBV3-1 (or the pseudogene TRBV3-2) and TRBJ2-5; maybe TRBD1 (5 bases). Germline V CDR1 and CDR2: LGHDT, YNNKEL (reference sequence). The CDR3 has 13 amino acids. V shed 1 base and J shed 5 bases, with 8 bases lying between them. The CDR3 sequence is CASSQAGMETQYF. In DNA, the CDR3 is TGTGCCAGCAGCCAAGCAGGGATGGAGACCCAGTACTTC.

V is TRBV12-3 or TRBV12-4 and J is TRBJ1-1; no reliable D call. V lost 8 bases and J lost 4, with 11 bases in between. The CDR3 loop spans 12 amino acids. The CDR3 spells CASSRWPTEAFF. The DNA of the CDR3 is TGTGCCAGCTCTCGTTGGCCCACTGAAGCTTTCTTT.

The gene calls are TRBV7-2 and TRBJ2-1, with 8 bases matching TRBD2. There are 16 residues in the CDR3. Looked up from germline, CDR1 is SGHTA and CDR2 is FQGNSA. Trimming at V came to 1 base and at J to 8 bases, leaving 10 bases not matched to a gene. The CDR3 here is CASSLGLGLVPYEQFF. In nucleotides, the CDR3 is TGTGCCAGCAGCTTAGGGCTGGGACTAGTGCCTTATGAGCAGTTCTTC.

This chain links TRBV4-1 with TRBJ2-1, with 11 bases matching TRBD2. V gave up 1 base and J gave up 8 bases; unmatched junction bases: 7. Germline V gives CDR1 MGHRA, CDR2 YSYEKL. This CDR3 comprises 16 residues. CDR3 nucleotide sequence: TGCGCCAGCAGCCAAGGTACTAGCGGGAGAGGATATGAGCAGTTCTTC. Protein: CASSQGTSGRGYEQFF.

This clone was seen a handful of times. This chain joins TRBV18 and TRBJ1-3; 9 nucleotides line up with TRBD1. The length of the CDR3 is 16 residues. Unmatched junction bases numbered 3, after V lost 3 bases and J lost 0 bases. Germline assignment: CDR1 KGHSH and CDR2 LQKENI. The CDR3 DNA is TGTGCCAGCTCACCCGGACAGGGGAACTCTGGAAACACCATATATTTT. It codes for CASSPGQGNSGNTIYF.

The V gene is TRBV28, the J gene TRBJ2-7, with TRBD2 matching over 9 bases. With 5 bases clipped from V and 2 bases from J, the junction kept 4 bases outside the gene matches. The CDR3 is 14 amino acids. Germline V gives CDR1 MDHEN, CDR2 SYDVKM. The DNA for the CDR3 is TGTGCCAGCAGTGGCGGGAGGGACACCTACGAGCAGTACTTC. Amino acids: CASSGGRDTYEQYF.

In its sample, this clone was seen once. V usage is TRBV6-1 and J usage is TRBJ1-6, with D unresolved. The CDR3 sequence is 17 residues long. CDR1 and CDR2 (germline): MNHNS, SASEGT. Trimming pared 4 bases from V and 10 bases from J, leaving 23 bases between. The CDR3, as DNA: TGTGCCAGCAGTGGGAGCGCGGGCGGGCCCTTCGGGTCACCCCTCCACTTT. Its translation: CASSGSAGGPFGSPLHF.

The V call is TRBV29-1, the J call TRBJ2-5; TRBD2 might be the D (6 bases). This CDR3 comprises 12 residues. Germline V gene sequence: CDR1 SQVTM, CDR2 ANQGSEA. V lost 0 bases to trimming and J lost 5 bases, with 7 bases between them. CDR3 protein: CSVEDAGETQYF. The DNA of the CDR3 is TGCAGCGTTGAAGATGCGGGGGAGACCCAGTACTTC.

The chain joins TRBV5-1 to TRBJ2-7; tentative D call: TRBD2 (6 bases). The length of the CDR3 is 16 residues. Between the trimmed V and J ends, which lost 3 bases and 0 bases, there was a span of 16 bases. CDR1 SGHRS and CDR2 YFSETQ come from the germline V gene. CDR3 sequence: CASSSNTGLSSYEQYF. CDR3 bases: TGCGCCAGCAGCTCGAACACGGGACTGAGCTCCTACGAGCAGTACTTC.

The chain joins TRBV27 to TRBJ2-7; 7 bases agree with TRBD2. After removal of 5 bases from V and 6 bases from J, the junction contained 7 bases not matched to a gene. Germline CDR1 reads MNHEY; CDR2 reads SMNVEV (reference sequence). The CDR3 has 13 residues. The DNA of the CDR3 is TGTGCCAGCAGTCTACGGGAGCGGGGCGAGCAGTACTTC. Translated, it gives CASSLRERGEQYF.

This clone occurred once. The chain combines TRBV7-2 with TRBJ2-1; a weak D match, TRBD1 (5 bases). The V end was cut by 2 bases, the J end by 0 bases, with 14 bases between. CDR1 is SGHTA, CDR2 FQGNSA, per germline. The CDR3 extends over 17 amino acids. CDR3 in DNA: TGTGCCAGCAGCTTACAACAGGCGATAAGCTCCTACAATGAGCAGTTCTTC. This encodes CASSLQQAISSYNEQFF. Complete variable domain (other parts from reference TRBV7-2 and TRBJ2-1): GAGVSQSPSNKVTEKGKDVELRCDPISGHTALYWYRQSLGQGLEFLIYFQGNSAPDKSGLPSDRFSAERTGGSVSTLTIQRTQQEDSAVYLCASSLQQAISSYNEQFFGPGTRLTVL.

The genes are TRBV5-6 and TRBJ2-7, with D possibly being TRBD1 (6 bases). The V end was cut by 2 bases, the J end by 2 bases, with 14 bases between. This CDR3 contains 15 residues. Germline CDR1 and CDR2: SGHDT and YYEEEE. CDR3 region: CASSLIPGQAYEQYF. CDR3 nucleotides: TGTGCCAGCAGCTTAATACCGGGACAAGCCTACGAGCAGTACTTC. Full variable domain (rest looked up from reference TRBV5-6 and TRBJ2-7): DAGVTQSPTHLIKTRGQQVTLRCSPKSGHDTVSWYQQALGQGPQFIFQYYEEEERQRGNFPDRFSGHQFPNYSSELNVNALLLGDSALYLCASSLIPGQAYEQYFGPGTRLTVT.

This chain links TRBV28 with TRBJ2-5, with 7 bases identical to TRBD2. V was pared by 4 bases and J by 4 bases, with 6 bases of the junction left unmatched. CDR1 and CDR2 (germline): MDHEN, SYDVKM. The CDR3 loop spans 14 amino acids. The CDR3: CASSWRGIGETQYF. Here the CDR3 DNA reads TGTGCCAGCAGTTGGCGGGGGATTGGAGAGACCCAGTACTTC.

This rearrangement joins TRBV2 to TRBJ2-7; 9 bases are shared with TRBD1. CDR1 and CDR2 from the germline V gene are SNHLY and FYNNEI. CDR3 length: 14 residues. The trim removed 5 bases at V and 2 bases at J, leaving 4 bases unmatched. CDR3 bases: TGTGCCAGCAGTATCCGGGACAGGGCCTACGAGCAGTACTTC. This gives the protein CASSIRDRAYEQYF.

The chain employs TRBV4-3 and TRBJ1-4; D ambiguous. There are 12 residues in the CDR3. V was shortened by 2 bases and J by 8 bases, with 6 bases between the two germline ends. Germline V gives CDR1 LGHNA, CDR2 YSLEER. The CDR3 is CASSQNSEKLFF. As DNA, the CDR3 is TGCGCCAGCAGCCAAAACTCGGAAAAACTGTTTTTT.